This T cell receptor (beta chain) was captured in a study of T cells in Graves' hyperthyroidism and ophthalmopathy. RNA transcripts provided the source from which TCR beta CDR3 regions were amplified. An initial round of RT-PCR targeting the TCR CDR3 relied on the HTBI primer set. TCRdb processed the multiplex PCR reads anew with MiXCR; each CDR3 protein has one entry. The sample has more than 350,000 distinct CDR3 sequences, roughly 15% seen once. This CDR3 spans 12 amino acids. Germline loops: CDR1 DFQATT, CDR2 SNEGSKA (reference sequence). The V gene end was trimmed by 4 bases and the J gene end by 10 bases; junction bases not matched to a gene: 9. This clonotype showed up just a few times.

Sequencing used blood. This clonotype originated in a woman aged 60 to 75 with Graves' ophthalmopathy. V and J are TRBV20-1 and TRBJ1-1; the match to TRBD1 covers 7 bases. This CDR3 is CSATGGTGLAFF. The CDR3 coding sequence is TGCAGTGCTACAGGGGGGACTGGGTTAGCTTTCTTT.